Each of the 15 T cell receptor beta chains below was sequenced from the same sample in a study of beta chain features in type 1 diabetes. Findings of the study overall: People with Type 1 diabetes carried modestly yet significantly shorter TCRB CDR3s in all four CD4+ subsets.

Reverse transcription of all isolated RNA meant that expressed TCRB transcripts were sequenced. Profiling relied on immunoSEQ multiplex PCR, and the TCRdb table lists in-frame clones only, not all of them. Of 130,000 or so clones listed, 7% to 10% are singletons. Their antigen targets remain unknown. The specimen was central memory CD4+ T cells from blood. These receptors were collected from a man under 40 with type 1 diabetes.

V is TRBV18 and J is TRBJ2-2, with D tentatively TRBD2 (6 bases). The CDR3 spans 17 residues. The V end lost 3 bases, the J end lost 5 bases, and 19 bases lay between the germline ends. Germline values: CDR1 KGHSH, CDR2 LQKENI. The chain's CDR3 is CASSPRTVTAGTGELFF. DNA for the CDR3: TGTGCCAGCTCACCTAGAACGGTTACGGCGGGGACCGGGGAGCTGTTTTTT.

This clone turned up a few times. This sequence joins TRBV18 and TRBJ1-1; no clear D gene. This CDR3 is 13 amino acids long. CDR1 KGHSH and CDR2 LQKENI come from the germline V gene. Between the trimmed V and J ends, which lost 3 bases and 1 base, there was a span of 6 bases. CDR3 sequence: CASSPNTNTEAFF. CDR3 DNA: TGTGCCAGCTCACCCAACACGAACACTGAAGCTTTCTTT.

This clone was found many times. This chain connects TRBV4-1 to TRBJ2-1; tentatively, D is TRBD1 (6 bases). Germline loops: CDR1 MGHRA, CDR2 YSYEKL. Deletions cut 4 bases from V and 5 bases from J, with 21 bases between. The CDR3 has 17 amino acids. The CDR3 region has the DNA TGCGCCAGCAGCCCCTCCCAACTGGGGGCCGGTAACAATGAGCAGTTCTTC. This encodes CASSPSQLGAGNNEQFF.

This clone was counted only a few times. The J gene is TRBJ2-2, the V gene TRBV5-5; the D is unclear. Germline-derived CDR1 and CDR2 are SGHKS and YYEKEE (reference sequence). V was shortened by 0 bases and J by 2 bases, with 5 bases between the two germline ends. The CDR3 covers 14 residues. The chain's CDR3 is CASSLASNTGELFF. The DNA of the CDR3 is TGTGCCAGCAGCTTGGCCAGTAACACCGGGGAGCTGTTTTTT.

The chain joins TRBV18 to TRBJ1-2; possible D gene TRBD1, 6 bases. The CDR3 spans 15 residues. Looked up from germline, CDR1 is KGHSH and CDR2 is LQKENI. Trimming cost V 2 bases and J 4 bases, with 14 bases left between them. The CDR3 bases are TGTGCCAGCTCACCATTACAGGGCCAAGGCTATGGCTACACCTTC. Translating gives CASSPLQGQGYGYTF. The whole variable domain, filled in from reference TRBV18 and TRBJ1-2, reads NAGVMQNPRHLVRRRGQEARLRCSPMKGHSHVYWYRQLPEEGLKFMVYLQKENIIDESGMPKERFSAEFPKEGPSILRIQQVVRGDSAAYFCASSPLQGQGYGYTFGSGTRLTVV.

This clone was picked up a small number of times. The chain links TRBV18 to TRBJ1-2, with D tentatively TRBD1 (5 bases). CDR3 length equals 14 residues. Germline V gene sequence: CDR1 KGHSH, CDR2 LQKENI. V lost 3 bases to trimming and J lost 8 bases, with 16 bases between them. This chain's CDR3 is CASSPTDFAAGYTF. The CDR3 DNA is TGTGCCAGCTCACCGACAGACTTTGCTGCAGGCTACACCTTC.

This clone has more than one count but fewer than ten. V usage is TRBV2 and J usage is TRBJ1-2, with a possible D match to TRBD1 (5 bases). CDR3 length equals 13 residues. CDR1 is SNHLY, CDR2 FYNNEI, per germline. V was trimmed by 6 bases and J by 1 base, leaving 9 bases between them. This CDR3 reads CASRGRVNYGYTF. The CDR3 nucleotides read TGTGCCAGCAGGGGCAGGGTTAACTATGGCTACACCTTC.

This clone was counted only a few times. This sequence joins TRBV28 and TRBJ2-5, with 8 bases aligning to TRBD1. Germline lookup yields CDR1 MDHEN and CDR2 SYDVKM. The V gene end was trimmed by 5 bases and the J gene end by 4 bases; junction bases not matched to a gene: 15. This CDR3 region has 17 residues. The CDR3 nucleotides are TGTGCCAGCAGTATCTATTCTGGACAGGGAGGTCGAGAGACCCAGTACTTC. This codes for CASSIYSGQGGRETQYF.

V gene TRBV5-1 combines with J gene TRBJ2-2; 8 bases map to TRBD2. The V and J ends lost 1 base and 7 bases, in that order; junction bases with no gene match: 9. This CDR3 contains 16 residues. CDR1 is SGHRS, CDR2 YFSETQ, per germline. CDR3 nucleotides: TGCGCCAGCAGCTTGCGGAGCGGGGGCCCGGGCGGGGAGCTGTTTTTT. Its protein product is CASSLRSGGPGGELFF.

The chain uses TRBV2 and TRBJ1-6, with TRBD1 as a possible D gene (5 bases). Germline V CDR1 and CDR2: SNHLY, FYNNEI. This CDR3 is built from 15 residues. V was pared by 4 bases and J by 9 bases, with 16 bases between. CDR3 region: CASSGYGHGGSPLHF. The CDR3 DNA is TGTGCCAGCAGTGGGTATGGCCACGGGGGTTCACCCCTCCACTTT.

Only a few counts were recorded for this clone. The CDR3 DNA is TGTGCCAGCAGCTTCGTCGAGACCCAGTACTTC. As protein: CASSFVETQYF. The rearrangement joins TRBV7-2 to TRBJ2-5; unclear D gene. This CDR3 has 11 amino acids. Germline assignment: CDR1 SGHTA and CDR2 FQGNSA. Trimming removed 3 bases at V and 5 bases at J, with 4 bases between.

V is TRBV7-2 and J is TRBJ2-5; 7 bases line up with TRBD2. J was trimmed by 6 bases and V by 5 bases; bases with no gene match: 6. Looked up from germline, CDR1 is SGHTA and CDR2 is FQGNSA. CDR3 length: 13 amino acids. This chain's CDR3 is CASSPWEGQTQYF. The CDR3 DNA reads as TGTGCCAGCAGCCCATGGGAGGGGCAGACCCAGTACTTC. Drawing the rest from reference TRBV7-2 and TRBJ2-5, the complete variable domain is GAGVSQSPSNKVTEKGKDVELRCDPISGHTALYWYRQSLGQGLEFLIYFQGNSAPDKSGLPSDRFSAERTGGSVSTLTIQRTQQEDSAVYLCASSPWEGQTQYFGPGTRLLVL.

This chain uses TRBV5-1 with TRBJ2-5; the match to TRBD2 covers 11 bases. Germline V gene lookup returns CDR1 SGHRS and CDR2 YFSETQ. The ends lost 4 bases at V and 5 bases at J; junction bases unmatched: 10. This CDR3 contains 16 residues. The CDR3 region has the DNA TGCGCCAGCAGCCCTGCGACTAGCGGGGTTTTTGAGACCCAGTACTTC. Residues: CASSPATSGVFETQYF.

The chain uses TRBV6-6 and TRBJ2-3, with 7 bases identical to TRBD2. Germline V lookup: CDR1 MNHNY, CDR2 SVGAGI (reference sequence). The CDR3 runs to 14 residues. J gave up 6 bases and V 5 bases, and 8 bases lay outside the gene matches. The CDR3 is CASSTATSRDTQYF. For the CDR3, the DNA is TGTGCCAGCAGTACGGCGACTAGCAGGGATACGCAGTATTTT.

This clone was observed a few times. The CDR3 nucleotides read TGTGCCAGCAGCTTAACGTTAACTTCCAATGAGCAGTTCTTC. This gives the protein CASSLTLTSNEQFF. The chain is built from TRBV11-2 and TRBJ2-1; D remains ambiguous. With 2 bases removed from V and 6 bases from J, the gap between germline ends came to 11 bases. The CDR3 contains 14 residues. CDR1 is SGHAT, CDR2 FQNNGV, per germline.